This TCR beta chain was recorded in a study of post-analysis software for immune sequencing data. Study-wide context: Patients with relapsing-remitting, secondary progressive and progressive-relapsing multiple sclerosis courses were all represented.

Whole-study findings and limits: Five TRBV segments were more frequent in patients than controls; TRBV5-6, TRBV5-1 and TRBV20-1 belonged to this group. Controls showed significantly higher normalized Chao1 diversity than did multiple sclerosis patients.

The TCR beta cDNA libraries contained unique molecular identifiers. TCRdb redid the calling of the PCR reads with MiXCR, one entry per CDR3 protein. Of about 760,000 distinct CDR3 sequences listed, 30% are singletons. The CDR3 contains 14 residues. Trimming removed 0 bases from V and 5 bases from J, with 11 bases in between. Germline CDR1 SGHRS, CDR2 YFSETQ. To note about this clonotype: The antigen remains undetermined.

The sequencing input was blood. The receptor was derived from a girl between 10 and 17 years old with multiple sclerosis. The rearrangement joins TRBV5-1 to TRBJ2-5; D gene ambiguous. The CDR3: CASSLEGRRETQYF. The CDR3 DNA is TGCGCCAGCAGCTTGGAGGGCCGCCGGGAGACCCAGTACTTC.